The rows below give T cell receptor beta chains drawn from one sample of a study of T-cell reconstitution after alpha-beta-depleted transplantation in children. TCRdb independently ran MiXCR on the PCR reads; one entry per CDR3 protein. The sample includes 800,000 to 1,000,000 distinct CDR3 sequences, about 29% of them seen just once. This material consisted of PBMCs, mostly from graft donor cells, taken 360 days after TCRalphabeta/CD19-depleted stem cell transplant. These receptors came from a boy in the first two years of life who had a stem cell transplant for SCID, so the T cells may come from the graft donor. The CDR3 runs from the conserved cysteine through the conserved F or W. D genes are given only for firm matches. Expanded clones are given a class, and other clones once, few, many or no size at all.

>TRBV6-5|.|.|TRBJ2-7|14
CASSYSRVPYEQYF
TGTGCCAGCAGTTACTCGAGGGTACCCTACGAGCAGTACTTC
>TRBV27|TRBD2|.|TRBJ2-1|16
CASSPYFGGADNEQFF
TGTGCCAGCAGTCCTTATTTCGGGGGGGCTGACAATGAGCAGTTCTTC
>TRBV5-6|TRBD1|.|TRBJ1-1|18
CASSLRLGTGSVNTEAFF
TGTGCCAGCAGCTTAAGGCTTGGGACAGGGAGCGTGAACACTGAAGCTTTCTTT
>TRBV15|.|.|TRBJ1-3|17
CATSRDPRRAAGNTIYF
TGTGCCACCAGCAGAGATCCCCGCAGGGCGGCTGGAAACACCATATATTTT
>TRBV5-1|.|.|TRBJ2-3|13
CASKWQVTDTQYF
TGCGCCAGCAAGTGGCAGGTCACAGATACGCAGTATTTT
>TRBV14|.|.|TRBJ2-3|14
CASSQDSGAGTQYF
TGTGCCAGCAGCCAAGATTCGGGGGCCGGTACGCAGTATTTT
>TRBV27|TRBD2|.|TRBJ2-3|14
CAIKPLAGEDTQYF
TGTGCCATCAAACCGCTAGCGGGGGAAGATACGCAGTATTTT
>TRBV18|TRBD1|.|TRBJ2-5|15
CASSVLQGYQETQYF
TGTGCCAGCTCAGTCCTACAGGGGTATCAAGAGACCCAGTACTTC
>TRBV28|.|.|TRBJ1-1|14
CASSPVPRPGEAFF
TGTGCCAGCAGCCCCGTACCGAGACCCGGTGAAGCTTTCTTT
>TRBV2|TRBD1|.|TRBJ1-1|13
CASKDRARTEAFF
TGTGCCAGCAAAGACAGGGCAAGGACTGAAGCTTTCTTT
>TRBV6-1|TRBD2|once|TRBJ2-7|15
CASSEGGRAPYEQYF
TGTGCCAGCAGTGAAGGAGGGAGGGCTCCCTACGAGCAGTACTTC
>TRBV5-1|.|.|TRBJ2-2|15
CASSPTTGLLTELFF
TGCGCCAGCAGCCCGACAACAGGGTTGCTAACCGAGCTGTTTTTT
>TRBV5-1|.|.|TRBJ1-4|13
CASSFGKGAAQFF
.
>TRBV4-2|.|.|TRBJ2-3|16
CASSQEGIRNTDTQYF
TGTGCCAGCAGCCAAGAAGGAATTCGGAACACAGATACGCAGTATTTT
>TRBV7-9|.|.|TRBJ2-5|11
CASSLTGTHSF
TGTGCCAGCAGCTTAACCGGGACCCACTCCTTC
>TRBV5-1|.|.|TRBJ1-2|15
CASSWGIPTNYGYTF
TGCGCCAGCAGCTGGGGGATCCCTACAAACTATGGCTACACCTTC
>TRBV7-3|.|few|TRBJ2-1|16
CASSLNPPTVYNEQFF
TGTGCCAGCAGCTTAAACCCCCCGACTGTCTACAATGAGCAGTTCTTC
>TRBV29-1|TRBD1|.|TRBJ2-7|13
CSVGQVLRGEQYF
TGCAGCGTCGGACAGGTGCTACGAGGCGAGCAGTACTTC
>TRBV6-5|.|.|TRBJ2-3|14
CASSYSRGSDTQYF
TGTGCCAGCAGTTACTCGAGGGGTTCAGATACGCAGTATTTT
>TRBV5-1|.|.|TRBJ1-6|16
CASSSGRTGANSPLHF
TGCGCCAGCAGCTCGGGAAGGACTGGGGCTAATTCACCCCTCCACTTT
>TRBV12-3/TRBV12-4|.|few|TRBJ2-7|14
CASTLTGRSYEQYF
TGTGCCAGCACCCTGACCGGACGGTCTTACGAGCAGTACTTC
>TRBV20-1|.|.|TRBJ1-4|13
CSASRSFNEKLFF
TGCAGTGCTAGTCGGTCGTTTAATGAAAAACTGTTTTTT
>TRBV15|.|.|TRBJ2-3|17
CATSRRRGRGRTDTQYF
TGTGCCACCAGCAGAAGGAGAGGCAGGGGCCGCACAGATACGCAGTATTTT
>TRBV7-9|.|few|TRBJ2-5|14
CASSLKTWRETQYF
TGTGCCAGCAGCTTAAAGACCTGGAGGGAGACCCAGTACTTC
>TRBV20-1|.|.|TRBJ2-1|15
CSARGGGRAYNEQFF
TGCAGTGCAAGAGGTGGGGGGCGGGCTTACAATGAGCAGTTCTTC
>TRBV4-3|.|few|TRBJ2-5|19
CASSQGPDRSALSQETQYF
TGCGCCAGCAGCCAAGGCCCCGATCGTAGTGCCTTATCCCAAGAGACCCAGTACTTC
>TRBV15|.|.|TRBJ2-5|15
CATSRAGTQIETQYF
TGTGCCACCAGCAGAGCCGGGACCCAGATAGAGACCCAGTACTTC
>TRBV20-1|TRBD1|few|TRBJ1-5|14
CSARTGGTSQPQHF
TGCAGTGCCAGGACAGGGGGCACTTCACAGCCCCAGCATTTT
>TRBV5-6|.|few|TRBJ2-5|17
CASSLNPPFAELETQYF
TGTGCCAGCAGCTTGAATCCCCCTTTTGCGGAACTAGAGACCCAGTACTTC
>TRBV18|.|.|TRBJ2-6|17
CASSPTGLSSGANVLTF
TGTGCCAGCTCACCGACCGGACTTAGCTCTGGGGCCAACGTCCTGACTTTC
>TRBV20-1|.|few|TRBJ2-3|15
CSAGRDSGVGDTQYF
TGCAGTGCTGGCCGGGACTCCGGGGTAGGTGATACGCAGTATTTT
>TRBV20-1|.|few|TRBJ1-2|14
CSARGDMYNYGYTF
TGCAGTGCTAGAGGGGACATGTATAACTATGGCTACACCTTC
>TRBV9|.|.|TRBJ1-5|15
CASSVEPGVGQPQHF
TGTGCCAGCAGCGTAGAACCGGGTGTGGGTCAGCCCCAGCATTTT
>TRBV7-2|.|few|TRBJ2-1|15
CASSFASPAYNEQFF
TGTGCCAGCAGCTTCGCCAGTCCCGCTTACAATGAGCAGTTCTTC
>TRBV20-1|.|few|TRBJ1-1|10
CSKGFPEAFF
TGCAGTAAAGGGTTCCCTGAAGCTTTCTTT